Given below is one T cell receptor (beta chain) in context. What it recognizes is unknown. V was shortened by 3 bases and J by 3 bases, with 6 bases between the two germline ends. This CDR3 spans 14 amino acids. Germline V gene data show CDR1 as SGHTA and CDR2 as FQGNSA. The method was immunoSEQ multiplex PCR; TCRdb's version includes in-frame clones alone and lacks a portion of them. The sample shows nearly 110,000 clones, 75% to 95% of them seen only once. These data are taken from a study of OX40 agonist ivuxolimab in advanced cancers. About the study: Ivuxolimab, which is an agonistic anti-OX40 (CD134) antibody, was administered to the patients. Study-wide findings and caveats: Average numbers of expanded clones were greater in CD8+ T cells than in CD4+. Also present in some nonresponders was a low level of normalized T-cell clonal expansion. Partial responders at 0.1-3.0 mg/kg had among the lowest clonal expansion.

This clonotype originated in an adult with an advanced solid tumor such as melanoma, head and neck, liver or kidney cancer. The sample here was CD4+ or CD8+ T cells sorted from blood, taken in a trial of the OX40 agonist ivuxolimab. The chain joins TRBV7-2 to TRBJ1-6, with D possibly being TRBD1 (5 bases). CDR3 loop: CASSFGGYNSPLHF. DNA of the CDR3: TGTGCCAGCAGCTTTGGGGGCTATAATTCACCCCTCCACTTT.